This T cell receptor beta chain was profiled in a study of neurological immune-mediated disorders. This clonotype occurred many times. Its antigen is not identified. General study points: No CDR3 amino acid sequences recurred among expanded clones across subjects, suggesting private repertoires in all groups.

Volunteers attending a blood bank in Maryland, USA, served as healthy controls. Unsorted libraries came from 2 million PBMCs stored at -80 °C. Trimming shortened V by 0 bases and J by 8 bases, and 16 bases separated the two germline ends. CDR3 size: 15 residues. Germline CDR1 reads SGHDN; CDR2 reads FVKESK. A 10-nucleotide random UMI tagged transcripts in template-switch 5'RACE cDNA synthesis. TCRdb independently ran MiXCR on the 5' RACE reads; one entry per CDR3 protein. The profile shows approximately 40,000 distinct CDR3 sequences, roughly 13% of them singletons. Input material: PBMCs. The origin of this receptor is a female donor in good health. V gene TRBV14 combines with J gene TRBJ1-1; no definite D call. CDR3 loop: CASSQESRGREEAFF. In nucleotides, the CDR3 is TGTGCCAGCAGCCAAGAATCCCGAGGGAGGGAAGAAGCTTTCTTT.